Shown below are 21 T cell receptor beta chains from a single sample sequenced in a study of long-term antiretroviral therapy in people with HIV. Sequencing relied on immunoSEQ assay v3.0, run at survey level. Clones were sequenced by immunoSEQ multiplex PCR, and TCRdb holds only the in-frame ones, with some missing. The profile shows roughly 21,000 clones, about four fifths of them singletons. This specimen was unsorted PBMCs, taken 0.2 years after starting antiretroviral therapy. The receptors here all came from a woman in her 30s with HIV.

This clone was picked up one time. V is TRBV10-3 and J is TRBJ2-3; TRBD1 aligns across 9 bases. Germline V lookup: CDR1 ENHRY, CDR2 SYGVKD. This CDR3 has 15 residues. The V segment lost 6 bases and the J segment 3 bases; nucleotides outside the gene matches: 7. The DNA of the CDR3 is TGTGCCATCAGGGGCCCGGGACAGGGTACAGATACGCAGTATTTT. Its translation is CAIRGPGQGTDTQYF.

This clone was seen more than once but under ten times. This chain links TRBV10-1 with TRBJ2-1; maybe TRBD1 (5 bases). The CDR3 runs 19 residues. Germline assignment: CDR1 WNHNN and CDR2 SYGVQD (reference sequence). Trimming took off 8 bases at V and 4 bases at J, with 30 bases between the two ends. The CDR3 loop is CASPQPGPLEFHQYNEQFF. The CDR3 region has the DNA TGCGCCAGCCCCCAACCAGGGCCTTTAGAGTTTCACCAATACAATGAGCAGTTCTTC.

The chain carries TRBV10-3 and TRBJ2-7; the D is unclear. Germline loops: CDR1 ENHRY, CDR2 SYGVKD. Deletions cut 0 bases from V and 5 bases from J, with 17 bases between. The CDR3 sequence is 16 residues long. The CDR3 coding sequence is TGTGCCATCAGTGAGTCCGGAGCTCCCCTCGGCGACGAGCAGTACTTC. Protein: CAISESGAPLGDEQYF.

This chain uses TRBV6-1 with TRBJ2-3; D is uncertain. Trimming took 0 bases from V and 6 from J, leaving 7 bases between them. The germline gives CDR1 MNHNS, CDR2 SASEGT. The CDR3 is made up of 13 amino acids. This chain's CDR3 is CASSEAPGDTQYF. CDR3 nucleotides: TGTGCCAGCAGTGAAGCGCCAGGCGATACGCAGTATTTT.

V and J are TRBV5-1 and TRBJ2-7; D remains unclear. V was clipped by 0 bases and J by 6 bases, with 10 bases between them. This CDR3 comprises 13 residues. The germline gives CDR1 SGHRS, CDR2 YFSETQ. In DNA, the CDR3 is TGCGCCAGCAGCTTGGCAGACCCAGCCGAGCAGTACTTC. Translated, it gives CASSLADPAEQYF.

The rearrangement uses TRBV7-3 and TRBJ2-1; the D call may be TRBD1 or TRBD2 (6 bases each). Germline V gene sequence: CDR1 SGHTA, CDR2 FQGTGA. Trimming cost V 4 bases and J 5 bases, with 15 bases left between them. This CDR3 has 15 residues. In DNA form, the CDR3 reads TGTGCCAGCAGCTCCCGGGGGCCCCCGGACAATGAGCAGTTCTTC. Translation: CASSSRGPPDNEQFF.

CDR3 region: CATFGTATYEAFF. The CDR3 DNA reads TGTGCCACCTTTGGAACCGCCACCTATGAAGCTTTCTTT. The chain carries TRBV6-5 and TRBJ1-1, with D unclear. In germline, CDR1 is MNHEY, CDR2 SVGAGI. V was cut by 10 bases and J by 7 bases, with 19 bases left in between. The CDR3 extends over 13 amino acids.

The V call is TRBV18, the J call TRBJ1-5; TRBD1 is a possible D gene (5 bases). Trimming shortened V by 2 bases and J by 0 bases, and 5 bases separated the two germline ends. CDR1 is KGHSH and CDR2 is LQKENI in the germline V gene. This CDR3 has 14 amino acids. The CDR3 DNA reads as TGTGCCAGCTCACCAGACAGTAGCAATCAGCCCCAGCATTTT. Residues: CASSPDSSNQPQHF.

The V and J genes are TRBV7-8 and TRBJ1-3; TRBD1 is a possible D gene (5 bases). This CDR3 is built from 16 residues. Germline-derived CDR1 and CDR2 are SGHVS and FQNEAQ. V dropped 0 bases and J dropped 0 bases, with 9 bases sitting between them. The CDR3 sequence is CASSLAGRGSGNTIYF. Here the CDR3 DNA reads TGTGCCAGCAGCTTAGCGGGGAGGGGCTCTGGAAACACCATATATTTT.

DNA of the CDR3: TGTGCCAGCAGCGGGACAGGGTCTGGAAACACCATATATTTT. Amino acid sequence: CASSGTGSGNTIYF. The V call is TRBV9, the J call TRBJ1-3, with 8 bases aligning to TRBD1. The junction had 0 bases not matched to a gene; V was cut back by 3 bases and J by 1 base. From germline, CDR1 is SGDLS and CDR2 YYNGEE. The CDR3 totals 14 residues.

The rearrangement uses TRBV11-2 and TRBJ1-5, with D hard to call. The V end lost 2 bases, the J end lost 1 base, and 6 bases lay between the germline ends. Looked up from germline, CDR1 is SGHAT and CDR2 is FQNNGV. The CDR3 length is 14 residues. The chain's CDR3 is CASSLSDSNQPQHF. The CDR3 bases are TGTGCCAGCAGCTTATCGGACAGCAATCAGCCCCAGCATTTT.

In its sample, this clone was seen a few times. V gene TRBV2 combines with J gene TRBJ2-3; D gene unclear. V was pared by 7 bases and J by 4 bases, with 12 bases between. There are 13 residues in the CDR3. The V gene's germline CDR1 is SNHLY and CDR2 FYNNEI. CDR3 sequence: CASNLVGSDTQYF. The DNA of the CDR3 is TGTGCCAGCAACCTAGTGGGGTCAGATACGCAGTATTTT.

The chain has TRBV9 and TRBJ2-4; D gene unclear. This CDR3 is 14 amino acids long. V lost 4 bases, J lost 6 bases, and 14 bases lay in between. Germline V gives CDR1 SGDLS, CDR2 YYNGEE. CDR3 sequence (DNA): TGTGCCAGCAGCCCCGGTGTAGGGTCAAACATTCAGTACTTC. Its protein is CASSPGVGSNIQYF.

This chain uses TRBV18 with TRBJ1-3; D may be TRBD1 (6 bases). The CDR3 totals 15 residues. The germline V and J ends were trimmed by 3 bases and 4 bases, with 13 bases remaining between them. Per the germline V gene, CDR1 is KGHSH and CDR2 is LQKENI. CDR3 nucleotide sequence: TGTGCCAGCTCACCTATCGCAGGGGAAGGAAACACCATATATTTT. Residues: CASSPIAGEGNTIYF.

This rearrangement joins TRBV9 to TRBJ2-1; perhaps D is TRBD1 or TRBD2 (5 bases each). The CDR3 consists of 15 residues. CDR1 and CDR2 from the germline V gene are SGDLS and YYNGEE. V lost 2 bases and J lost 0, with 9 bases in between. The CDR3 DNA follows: TGTGCCAGCAGCGTCTTGGGGACCTCCTACAATGAGCAGTTCTTC. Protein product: CASSVLGTSYNEQFF.

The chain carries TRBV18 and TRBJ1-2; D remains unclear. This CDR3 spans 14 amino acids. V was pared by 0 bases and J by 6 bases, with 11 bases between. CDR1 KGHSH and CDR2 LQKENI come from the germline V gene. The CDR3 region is CASSPPNAINGYTF. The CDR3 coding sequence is TGTGCCAGCTCACCACCGAACGCCATAAATGGCTACACCTTC.

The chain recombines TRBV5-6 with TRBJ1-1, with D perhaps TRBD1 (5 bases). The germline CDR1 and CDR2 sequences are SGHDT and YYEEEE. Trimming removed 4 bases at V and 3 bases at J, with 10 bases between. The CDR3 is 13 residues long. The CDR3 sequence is CASSPDMDTEAFF. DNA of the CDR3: TGTGCCAGCAGCCCGGACATGGACACTGAAGCTTTCTTT.

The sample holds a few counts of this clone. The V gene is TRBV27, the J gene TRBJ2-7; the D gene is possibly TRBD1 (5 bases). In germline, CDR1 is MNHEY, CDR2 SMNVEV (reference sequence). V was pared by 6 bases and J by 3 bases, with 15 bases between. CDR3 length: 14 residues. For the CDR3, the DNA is TGTGCCAGCAGGCAACAGGAACACCTCTACGAGCAGTACTTC. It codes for CASRQQEHLYEQYF.

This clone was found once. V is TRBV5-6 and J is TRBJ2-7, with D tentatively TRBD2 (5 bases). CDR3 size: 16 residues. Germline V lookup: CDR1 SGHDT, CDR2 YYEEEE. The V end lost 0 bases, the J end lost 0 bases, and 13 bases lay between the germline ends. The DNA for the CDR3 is TGTGCCAGCAGCTTGGGAGGGCCGTCGAGCTCCTACGAGCAGTACTTC. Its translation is CASSLGGPSSSYEQYF.

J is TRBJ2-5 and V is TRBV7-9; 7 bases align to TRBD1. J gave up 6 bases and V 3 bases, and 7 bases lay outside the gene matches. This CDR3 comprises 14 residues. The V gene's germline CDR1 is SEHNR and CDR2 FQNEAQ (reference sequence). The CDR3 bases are TGTGCCAGCAGCTTCAACCGGGACAGTAAGACCCAGTACTTC. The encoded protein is CASSFNRDSKTQYF.

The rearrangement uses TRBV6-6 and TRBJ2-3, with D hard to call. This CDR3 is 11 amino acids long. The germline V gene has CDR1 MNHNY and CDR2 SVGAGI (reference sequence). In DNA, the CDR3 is TGTGCAACGCAGGTCACAGATACGCAGTATTTT. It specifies CATQVTDTQYF.